One sample yielded the 13 T cell receptor beta chains listed below, sequenced in a study of blood T cell repertoires in COVID-19. TCRdb keeps only in-frame clones here, not all; method: immunoSEQ multiplex PCR. The sample comprises 300,000 to 400,000 clones, roughly 84% of which are singletons, and under 1.3% rests with the top ten. Source material: PBMCs or T cells enriched from blood (not recorded which). These receptors all stem from a woman aged 25 to 39 who had recovered from COVID-19.

This chain uses TRBV7-2 with TRBJ1-5, with a possible D match to TRBD1 (6 bases). The CDR3 length is 17 residues. V was trimmed by 3 bases and J by 0 bases, leaving 15 bases between them. Per the germline V gene, CDR1 is SGHTA and CDR2 is FQGNSA. Here the CDR3 reads CASSFGGGHNSNQPQHF. Written as DNA, the CDR3 is TGTGCCAGCAGCTTTGGGGGGGGGCACAATAGCAATCAGCCCCAGCATTTT.

The V call is TRBV10-2, the J call TRBJ1-2; 7 positions agree with TRBD1. Germline CDR1 reads WSHSY; CDR2 reads SAAADI. V lost 1 base, J lost 5 bases, and 7 bases stayed unmatched. The CDR3 consists of 15 residues. CDR3 DNA: TGCGCCAGCAGTGAGTTTACAGGGGTTCGGTATGGCTACACCTTC. The encoded protein is CASSEFTGVRYGYTF.

CDR3 DNA sequence: TGTGCCATCAGCTCTAGGGTCAGGGGCGGACAGCCCCAGCATTTT. This sequence encodes CAISSRVRGGQPQHF. The chain has TRBV10-3 and TRBJ1-5; D is perhaps TRBD1 (6 bases). CDR3 length equals 15 residues. Germline V gene sequence: CDR1 ENHRY, CDR2 SYGVKD. The germline V and J ends were trimmed by 6 bases and 7 bases, with 19 bases remaining between them.

The chain combines TRBV15 with TRBJ1-4; the D is unclear. In germline, CDR1 is LNHNV, CDR2 YYDKDF (reference sequence). This CDR3 has 16 amino acids. Trimming shortened V by 3 bases and J by 0 bases, and 11 bases separated the two germline ends. The CDR3 protein is CATSSSHGATNEKLFF. Written as DNA, the CDR3 is TGTGCCACCAGCAGTAGTCACGGTGCAACTAATGAAAAACTGTTTTTT.

The rearrangement uses TRBV7-2 and TRBJ2-2, with D unclear. V was pared by 2 bases and J by 0 bases, with 4 bases between. CDR1 is SGHTA, CDR2 FQGNSA, per germline. The CDR3 has 14 residues. The CDR3: CASSLFTNTGELFF. In DNA form, the CDR3 reads TGTGCCAGCAGCTTATTCACGAACACCGGGGAGCTGTTTTTT. Using reference TRBV7-2 and TRBJ2-2 for the parts outside the CDR3, the full variable domain is GAGVSQSPSNKVTEKGKDVELRCDPISGHTALYWYRQSLGQGLEFLIYFQGNSAPDKSGLPSDRFSAERTGGSVSTLTIQRTQQEDSAVYLCASSLFTNTGELFFGEGSRLTVL.

The rearrangement links TRBV10-1 to TRBJ1-6; tentatively, D is TRBD1 (5 bases). The CDR3 length is 12 residues. Germline V gene lookup returns CDR1 WNHNN and CDR2 SYGVQD (reference sequence). V was trimmed by 9 bases and J by 8 bases, leaving 11 bases between them. CDR3 region: CARPRGDSPLHF. Here the CDR3 DNA reads TGCGCCAGGCCCCGGGGGGATTCACCCCTCCACTTT.

This clone came up a few times. The V and J genes are TRBV5-4 and TRBJ2-3; perhaps TRBD2 as D (6 bases). This CDR3 is built from 16 residues. V dropped 4 bases and J dropped 0 bases, with 15 bases sitting between them. Germline CDR1 reads SGHNT; CDR2 reads YYREEE (reference sequence). The CDR3 sequence is CASSNRDSPSTDTQYF. For the CDR3, the DNA is TGTGCCAGCAGCAACCGGGACTCACCTAGCACAGATACGCAGTATTTT.

J is TRBJ2-3 and V is TRBV30; 10 nucleotides match TRBD1. This CDR3 has 16 residues. V lost 4 bases and J lost 4; bases outside the gene matches: 11. The germline V gene encodes CDR1 GTSNPN and CDR2 SVGIG (reference sequence). The CDR3 is CAWTPVGDRGADTQYF. Here the CDR3 DNA reads TGTGCCTGGACCCCGGTTGGGGACAGGGGAGCAGATACGCAGTATTTT.

This chain joins TRBV11-2 and TRBJ1-3; D gene ambiguous. The ends were cut back, 1 base at V and 4 bases at J, with 17 bases in the middle. The CDR3 sequence is 17 residues long. The germline CDR1 and CDR2 sequences are SGHAT and FQNNGV. CDR3 bases: TGTGCCAGCAGCTTAGGCCCCGGAGCCGGGTTGGGAAACACCATATATTTT. Amino acids: CASSLGPGAGLGNTIYF.

This clone occurred once. The chain is built from TRBV27 and TRBJ2-1; tentative D call: TRBD2 (5 bases). Germline values: CDR1 MNHEY, CDR2 SMNVEV (reference sequence). The CDR3 totals 12 residues. V dropped 3 bases and J dropped 12 bases, with 12 bases sitting between them. CDR3 sequence reads: CASSFEGRMQFF. DNA of the CDR3: TGTGCCAGCAGTTTCGAGGGTCGGATGCAGTTCTTC.

This clone was counted a single time. The chain combines TRBV10-1 with TRBJ2-2, with TRBD2 matching 8 bases. From germline, CDR1 is WNHNN and CDR2 SYGVQD (reference sequence). Trimming cost V 6 bases and J 1 base; bases outside gene matches: 1. The CDR3 has 14 amino acids. The CDR3 nucleotides are TGCGCCAGCAGGGCGGGGGGGAACACCGGGGAGCTGTTTTTT. Translated, it gives CASRAGGNTGELFF.

V is TRBV21-1 and J is TRBJ2-2; TRBD2, the table's D call, was not compared with the DNA. TRBV21-1 is annotated as a pseudogene. The CDR3 has 18 residues. CDR3: CASSKVRITRADTGELFF. CDR3 DNA sequence: TGTGCCAGCAGCAAAGTTCGTATTACTCGTGCGGACACCGGGGAGCTGTTTTTT.

This chain links TRBV5-5 with TRBJ2-1; 14 positions match TRBD2. Germline values: CDR1 SGHKS, CDR2 YYEKEE (reference sequence). Unmatched junction bases numbered 0, after V lost 0 bases and J lost 1 base. CDR3 length: 17 residues. The DNA of the CDR3 is TGTGCCAGCAGCTTGGGACTAGCGGGGGGGTCCTACAATGAGCAGTTCTTC. It translates to CASSLGLAGGSYNEQFF.